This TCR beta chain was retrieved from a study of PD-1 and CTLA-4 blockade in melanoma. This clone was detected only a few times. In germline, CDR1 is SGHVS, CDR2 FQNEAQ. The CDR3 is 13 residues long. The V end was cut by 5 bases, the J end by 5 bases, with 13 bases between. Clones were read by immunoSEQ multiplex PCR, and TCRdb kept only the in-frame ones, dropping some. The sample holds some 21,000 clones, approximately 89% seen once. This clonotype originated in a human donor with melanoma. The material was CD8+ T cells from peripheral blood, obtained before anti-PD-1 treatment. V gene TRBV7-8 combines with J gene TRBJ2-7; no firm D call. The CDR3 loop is CASSPTPSDEQYF. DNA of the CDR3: TGTGCCAGCAGCCCCACCCCCTCGGACGAGCAGTACTTC. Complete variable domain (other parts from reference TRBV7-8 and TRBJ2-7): GAGVSQSPRYKVAKRGQDVALRCDPISGHVSLFWYQQALGQGPEFLTYFQNEAQLDKSGLPSDRFFAERPEGSVSTLKIQRTQQEDSAVYLCASSPTPSDEQYFGPGTRLTVT.